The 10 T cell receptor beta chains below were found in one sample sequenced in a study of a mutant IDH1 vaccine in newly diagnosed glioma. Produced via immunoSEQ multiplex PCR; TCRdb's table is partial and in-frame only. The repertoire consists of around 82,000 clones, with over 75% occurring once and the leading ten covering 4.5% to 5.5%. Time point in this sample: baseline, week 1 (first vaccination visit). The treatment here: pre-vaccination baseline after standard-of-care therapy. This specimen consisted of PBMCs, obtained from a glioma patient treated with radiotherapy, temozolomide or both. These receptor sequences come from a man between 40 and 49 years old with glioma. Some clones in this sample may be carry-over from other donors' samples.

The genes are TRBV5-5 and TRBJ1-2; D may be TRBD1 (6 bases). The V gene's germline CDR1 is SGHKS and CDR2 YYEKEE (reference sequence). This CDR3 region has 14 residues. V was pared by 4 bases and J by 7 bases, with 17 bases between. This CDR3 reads CASSTTGQRFGYTF. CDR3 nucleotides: TGTGCCAGCAGCACGACAGGACAGAGGTTTGGCTACACCTTC.

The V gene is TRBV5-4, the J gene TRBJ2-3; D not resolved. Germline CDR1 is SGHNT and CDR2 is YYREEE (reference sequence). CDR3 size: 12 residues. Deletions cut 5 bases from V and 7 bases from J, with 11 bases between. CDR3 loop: CASSRDEYTQYF. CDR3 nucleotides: TGTGCCAGCAGTCGAGACGAGTATACGCAGTATTTT.

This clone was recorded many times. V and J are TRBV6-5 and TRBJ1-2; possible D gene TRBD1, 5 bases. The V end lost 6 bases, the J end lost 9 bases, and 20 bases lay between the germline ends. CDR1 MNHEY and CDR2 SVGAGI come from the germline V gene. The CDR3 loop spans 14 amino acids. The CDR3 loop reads CASSPGGKQGRYTF. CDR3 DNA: TGTGCCAGCAGCCCCGGTGGGAAGCAGGGCCGCTACACCTTC.

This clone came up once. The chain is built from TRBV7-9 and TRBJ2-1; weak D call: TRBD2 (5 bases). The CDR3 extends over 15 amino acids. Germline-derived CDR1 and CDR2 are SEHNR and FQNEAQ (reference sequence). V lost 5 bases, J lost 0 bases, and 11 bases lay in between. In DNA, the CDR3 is TGTGCCAGCAGCCCTGGGCGGGCCTCCTACAATGAGCAGTTCTTC. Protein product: CASSPGRASYNEQFF.

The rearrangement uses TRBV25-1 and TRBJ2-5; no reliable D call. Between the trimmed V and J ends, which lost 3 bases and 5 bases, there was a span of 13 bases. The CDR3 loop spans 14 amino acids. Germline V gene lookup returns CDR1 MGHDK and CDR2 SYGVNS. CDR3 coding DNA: TGTGCCAGCAGTGATATTGGGCTAGTTGAGACCCAGTACTTC. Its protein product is CASSDIGLVETQYF.

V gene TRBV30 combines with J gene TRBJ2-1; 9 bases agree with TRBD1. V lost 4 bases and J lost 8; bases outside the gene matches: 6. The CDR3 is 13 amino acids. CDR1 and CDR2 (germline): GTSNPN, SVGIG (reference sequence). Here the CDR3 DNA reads TGTGCCTGGAATGGACAGGGGATCGATGAGCAGTTCTTC. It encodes CAWNGQGIDEQFF.

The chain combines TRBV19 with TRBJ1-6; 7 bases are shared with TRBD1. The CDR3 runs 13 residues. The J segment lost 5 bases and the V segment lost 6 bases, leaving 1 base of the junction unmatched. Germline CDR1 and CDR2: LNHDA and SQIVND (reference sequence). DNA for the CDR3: TGTGCCAGTAGACAGGGGAATAATTCACCCCTCCACTTT. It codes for CASRQGNNSPLHF.

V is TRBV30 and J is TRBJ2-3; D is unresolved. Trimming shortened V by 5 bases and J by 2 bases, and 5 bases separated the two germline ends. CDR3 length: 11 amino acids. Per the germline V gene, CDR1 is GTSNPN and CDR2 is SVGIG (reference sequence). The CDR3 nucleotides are TGTGCCTGGGACGTCACAGATACGCAGTATTTT. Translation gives CAWDVTDTQYF.

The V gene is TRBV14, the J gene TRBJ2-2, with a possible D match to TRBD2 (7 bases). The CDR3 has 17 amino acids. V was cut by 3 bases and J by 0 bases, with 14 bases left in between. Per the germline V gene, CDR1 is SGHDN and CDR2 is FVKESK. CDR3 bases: TGTGCCAGCAGCCATCTCGAGGGGGGGGCGAACACCGGGGAGCTGTTTTTT. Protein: CASSHLEGGANTGELFF.

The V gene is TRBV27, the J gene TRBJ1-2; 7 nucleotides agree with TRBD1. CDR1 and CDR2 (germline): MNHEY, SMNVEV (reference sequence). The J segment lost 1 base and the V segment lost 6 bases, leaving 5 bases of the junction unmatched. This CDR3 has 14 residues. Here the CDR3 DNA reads TGTGCCAGCAGCCCGACAGGGTATAACTATGGCTACACCTTC. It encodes CASSPTGYNYGYTF.